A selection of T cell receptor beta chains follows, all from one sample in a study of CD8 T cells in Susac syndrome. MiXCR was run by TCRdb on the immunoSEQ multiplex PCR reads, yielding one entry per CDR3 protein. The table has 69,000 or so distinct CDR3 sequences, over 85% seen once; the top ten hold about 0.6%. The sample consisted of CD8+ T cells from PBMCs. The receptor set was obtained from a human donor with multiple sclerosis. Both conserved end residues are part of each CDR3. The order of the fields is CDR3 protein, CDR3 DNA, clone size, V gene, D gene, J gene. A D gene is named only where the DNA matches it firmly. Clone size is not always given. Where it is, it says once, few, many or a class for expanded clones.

CDR3aa: CASSAYYSYEQYF; CDR3nt: TGTGCCAGCAGTGCTTATTACAGCTACGAGCAGTACTTC; abundance: .; v_gene: TRBV27; d_gene: .; j_gene: TRBJ2-7
CDR3aa: CASASEEAHEQFF; CDR3nt: TGTGCCAGCGCGAGCGAGGAGGCCCATGAGCAGTTCTTC; abundance: .; v_gene: TRBV2; d_gene: .; j_gene: TRBJ2-1
CDR3aa: CASSQSTGPPDTQYF; CDR3nt: TGCGCCAGCAGCCAATCCACCGGGCCCCCAGATACGCAGTATTTT; abundance: .; v_gene: TRBV4-3; d_gene: .; j_gene: TRBJ2-3
CDR3aa: CASSVQGWETDTQYF; CDR3nt: TGTGCCAGCAGTGTACAGGGGTGGGAGACAGATACGCAGTATTTT; abundance: once; v_gene: TRBV6-5; d_gene: TRBD1; j_gene: TRBJ2-3
CDR3aa: CASSFRGLFSYEQYF; CDR3nt: TGCGCCAGCAGCTTTCGGGGACTATTCTCCTACGAGCAGTACTTC; abundance: .; v_gene: TRBV5-1; d_gene: TRBD2; j_gene: TRBJ2-7
CDR3aa: CAWRDTYEQYF; CDR3nt: TGTGCCTGGAGGGACACTTACGAGCAGTACTTC; abundance: .; v_gene: TRBV30; d_gene: .; j_gene: TRBJ2-7
CDR3aa: CASSTHNEQFF; CDR3nt: TGTGCCAGCAGCACCCACAATGAGCAGTTCTTC; abundance: .; v_gene: TRBV7-8; d_gene: .; j_gene: TRBJ2-1
CDR3aa: CASSQTGSTETQYF; CDR3nt: TGTGCCAGCAGCCAGACAGGGTCCACAGAGACCCAGTACTTC; abundance: .; v_gene: TRBV28; d_gene: TRBD1; j_gene: TRBJ2-5
CDR3aa: CASSLGVLNEQFF; CDR3nt: TGTGCTAGCAGCTTAGGTGTGCTCAATGAGCAGTTCTTC; abundance: .; v_gene: TRBV7-7; d_gene: .; j_gene: TRBJ2-1
CDR3aa: CASSPMTSVAPPYEQYF; CDR3nt: TGTGCCAGCAGCCCCATGACTAGCGTAGCACCCCCCTACGAGCAGTACTTC; abundance: .; v_gene: TRBV5-6; d_gene: TRBD2; j_gene: TRBJ2-7
CDR3aa: CASSPTTGPYGYTF; CDR3nt: TGTGCCAGCAGTCCGACGACAGGGCCCTATGGCTACACCTTC; abundance: .; v_gene: TRBV12-3/TRBV12-4; d_gene: TRBD1; j_gene: TRBJ1-2
CDR3aa: CSASEGGWSSYNEQFF; CDR3nt: TGCAGTGCTAGTGAGGGGGGGTGGAGCTCCTACAATGAGCAGTTCTTC; abundance: once; v_gene: TRBV20-1; d_gene: .; j_gene: TRBJ2-1
CDR3aa: CASSDGSGSSTDTQYF; CDR3nt: TGTGCCAGCAGTGACGGAAGCGGTTCTAGCACAGATACGCAGTATTTT; abundance: .; v_gene: TRBV6-4; d_gene: .; j_gene: TRBJ2-3
CDR3aa: CASWDYGNTIYF; CDR3nt: TGTGCCAGTTGGGACTATGGAAACACCATATATTTT; abundance: .; v_gene: TRBV19; d_gene: .; j_gene: TRBJ1-3
CDR3aa: CASSWFPGNEQYF; CDR3nt: TGTGCCAGCAGTTGGTTTCCAGGAAACGAGCAGTACTTC; abundance: medium-sized; v_gene: TRBV27; d_gene: .; j_gene: TRBJ2-7
CDR3aa: CASSGGREAEAFF; CDR3nt: TGTGCCAGCAGCGGCGGCAGGGAAGCTGAAGCTTTCTTT; abundance: .; v_gene: TRBV9; d_gene: .; j_gene: TRBJ1-1
CDR3aa: CASSEAGEVYNEQFF; CDR3nt: TGTGCCAGCAGCGAAGCGGGCGAGGTTTACAATGAGCAGTTCTTC; abundance: .; v_gene: TRBV7-9; d_gene: .; j_gene: TRBJ2-1
CDR3aa: CASSDRAGGSGGEQFF; CDR3nt: TGTGCCAGCAGTGACCGGGCGGGGGGTTCTGGCGGTGAGCAGTTCTTC; abundance: .; v_gene: TRBV6-4; d_gene: TRBD2; j_gene: TRBJ2-1
CDR3aa: CASTWDGGGYTF; CDR3nt: TGTGCCAGCACCTGGGACGGTGGAGGCTACACCTTC; abundance: .; v_gene: TRBV2; d_gene: .; j_gene: TRBJ1-2
CDR3aa: CASSAIGGGYNEQFF; CDR3nt: TGTGCCAGCAGTGCGATAGGGGGGGGTTACAATGAGCAGTTCTTC; abundance: .; v_gene: TRBV6-1; d_gene: .; j_gene: TRBJ2-1
CDR3aa: CASSYVGSGDETQYF; CDR3nt: TGTGCCAGCAGTTACGTGGGCAGCGGGGATGAGACCCAGTACTTC; abundance: .; v_gene: TRBV6-6; d_gene: TRBD2; j_gene: TRBJ2-5
CDR3aa: CASSQGRTGGSYEQYF; CDR3nt: TGCGCCAGTAGCCAAGGGAGGACAGGGGGCTCCTACGAGCAGTACTTC; abundance: .; v_gene: TRBV4-3; d_gene: TRBD1; j_gene: TRBJ2-7
CDR3aa: CASSQDAEAYEQYF; CDR3nt: TGTGCCAGCAGCCAAGATGCAGAGGCCTACGAGCAGTACTTC; abundance: .; v_gene: TRBV3-1; d_gene: .; j_gene: TRBJ2-7
CDR3aa: CSARGGLAGTSYEQYF; CDR3nt: TGCAGTGCTAGAGGGGGCCTAGCGGGGACCTCCTACGAGCAGTACTTC; abundance: .; v_gene: TRBV20-1; d_gene: TRBD2; j_gene: TRBJ2-7
CDR3aa: CASSLISENSPPGNEQFF; CDR3nt: TGTGCCAGCAGCTTAATTAGTGAGAACAGTCCCCCCGGCAATGAGCAGTTCTTC; abundance: .; v_gene: TRBV7-3; d_gene: .; j_gene: TRBJ2-1
CDR3aa: CASSPLTGPTDNEQFF; CDR3nt: TGTGCCAGCAGCCCTCTGACAGGGCCAACTGACAATGAGCAGTTCTTC; abundance: .; v_gene: TRBV7-8; d_gene: TRBD1; j_gene: TRBJ2-1
CDR3aa: CASKTTDTQYF; CDR3nt: TGTGCCAGCAAAACCACAGATACGCAGTATTTT; abundance: .; v_gene: TRBV12-3/TRBV12-4; d_gene: .; j_gene: TRBJ2-3
CDR3aa: CASSYADTQYF; CDR3nt: TGTGCCAGCAGTTATGCAGATACGCAGTATTTT; abundance: .; v_gene: TRBV28; d_gene: .; j_gene: TRBJ2-3
CDR3aa: CASSPPYF; CDR3nt: TGTGCCAGCAGCCCCCCGTACTTC; abundance: .; v_gene: TRBV7-9; d_gene: .; j_gene: TRBJ2-7
CDR3aa: CASSPRTSGKQFF; CDR3nt: TGTGCCAGCAGTCCGCGGACTAGCGGGAAGCAGTTCTTC; abundance: .; v_gene: TRBV6-1; d_gene: TRBD2; j_gene: TRBJ2-1
CDR3aa: CASSTSGSTDTQYF; CDR3nt: TGTGCCAGCAGCACTAGCGGTAGCACAGATACGCAGTATTTT; abundance: .; v_gene: TRBV6-2/TRBV6-3; d_gene: TRBD2; j_gene: TRBJ2-3
CDR3aa: CASSLAEDTQYF; CDR3nt: TGTGCCAGCAGTTTGGCTGAGGATACGCAGTATTTT; abundance: .; v_gene: TRBV28; d_gene: .; j_gene: TRBJ2-3
CDR3aa: CASSFIRQANTEAFF; CDR3nt: TGTGCCAGCAGCTTTATCCGTCAGGCGAACACTGAAGCTTTCTTT; abundance: .; v_gene: TRBV5-6; d_gene: .; j_gene: TRBJ1-1
CDR3aa: CAISESNGGTEAFF; CDR3nt: TGTGCCATCAGTGAGTCCAACGGTGGCACTGAAGCTTTCTTT; abundance: .; v_gene: TRBV10-3; d_gene: .; j_gene: TRBJ1-1
CDR3aa: CASSLSGSGANVLTF; CDR3nt: TGTGCCAGCAGCCTATCCGGCTCTGGGGCCAACGTCCTGACTTTC; abundance: .; v_gene: TRBV7-3; d_gene: .; j_gene: TRBJ2-6
CDR3aa: CASSPGTTPYNEQFF; CDR3nt: TGTGCCAGCAGTCCCGGGACTACTCCTTACAATGAGCAGTTCTTC; abundance: .; v_gene: TRBV27; d_gene: TRBD2; j_gene: TRBJ2-1
CDR3aa: CSARDPDSSYEQYF; CDR3nt: TGCAGTGCTAGAGATCCGGACAGCTCCTACGAGCAGTACTTC; abundance: .; v_gene: TRBV20-1; d_gene: .; j_gene: TRBJ2-7
CDR3aa: CSVTGTTHYEQYF; CDR3nt: TGCAGCGTGACCGGGACTACCCACTACGAGCAGTACTTC; abundance: .; v_gene: TRBV29-1; d_gene: TRBD2; j_gene: TRBJ2-7
CDR3aa: CSVERWGGKRQYF; CDR3nt: TGCAGCGTTGAAAGATGGGGCGGGAAGCGGCAGTACTTC; abundance: .; v_gene: TRBV29-1; d_gene: .; j_gene: TRBJ2-7
CDR3aa: CASSEARRGETQYF; CDR3nt: TGTGCCAGCAGTGAAGCGCGTCGGGGAGAGACCCAGTACTTC; abundance: .; v_gene: TRBV2; d_gene: .; j_gene: TRBJ2-5
CDR3aa: CSVGHKAYGYTF; CDR3nt: TGCAGCGTCGGACACAAAGCCTATGGCTACACCTTC; abundance: .; v_gene: TRBV29-1; d_gene: .; j_gene: TRBJ1-2
CDR3aa: CASSPPNRGDETQYF; CDR3nt: TGTGCCAGCTCACCACCGAACAGGGGAGATGAGACCCAGTACTTC; abundance: .; v_gene: TRBV18; d_gene: TRBD1; j_gene: TRBJ2-5
CDR3aa: CASRGDDSPLHF; CDR3nt: TGTGCCAGCAGAGGTGATGATTCACCCCTCCACTTT; abundance: .; v_gene: TRBV9; d_gene: .; j_gene: TRBJ1-6
CDR3aa: CASSTALAGGTYEQYF; CDR3nt: TGTGCCAGCAGCACCGCCCTAGCGGGAGGTACCTACGAGCAGTACTTC; abundance: .; v_gene: TRBV7-9; d_gene: TRBD2; j_gene: TRBJ2-7
CDR3aa: CASSSGTSGGADTGELFF; CDR3nt: TGTGCCAGCAGTTCGGGGACTAGCGGGGGGGCCGACACCGGGGAGCTGTTTTTT; abundance: .; v_gene: TRBV6-2/TRBV6-3; d_gene: TRBD2; j_gene: TRBJ2-2
CDR3aa: CARGFSGSSYNEQFF; CDR3nt: TGTGCCAGGGGATTTAGCGGAAGCTCCTACAATGAGCAGTTCTTC; abundance: .; v_gene: TRBV2; d_gene: .; j_gene: TRBJ2-1
CDR3aa: CASSHLTGAAYEQYF; CDR3nt: TGTGCCAGCAGCCACCTCACCGGGGCGGCCTACGAGCAGTACTTC; abundance: .; v_gene: TRBV7-9; d_gene: .; j_gene: TRBJ2-7
CDR3aa: CSADTSGQAYEQYF; CDR3nt: TGCAGTGCTGACACTAGCGGGCAAGCCTACGAGCAGTACTTC; abundance: .; v_gene: TRBV20-1; d_gene: TRBD2; j_gene: TRBJ2-7
CDR3aa: CSARARQGSYEQYF; CDR3nt: TGCAGTGCTAGAGCTCGACAGGGATCCTACGAGCAGTACTTC; abundance: .; v_gene: TRBV20-1; d_gene: TRBD1; j_gene: TRBJ2-7
CDR3aa: CASSPPRASGSDTQYF; CDR3nt: TGTGCCAGCAGCCCACCTAGGGCCTCGGGATCAGATACGCAGTATTTT; abundance: .; v_gene: TRBV7-2; d_gene: .; j_gene: TRBJ2-3
CDR3aa: CASSYGGTYNEQFF; CDR3nt: TGTGCCAGCAGCTACGGGGGGACATACAATGAGCAGTTCTTC; abundance: .; v_gene: TRBV7-2; d_gene: .; j_gene: TRBJ2-1
CDR3aa: CASSLPGQGEETQYF; CDR3nt: TGTGCCAGCAGTCTTCCGGGACAGGGAGAAGAGACCCAGTACTTC; abundance: few; v_gene: TRBV5-4; d_gene: TRBD1; j_gene: TRBJ2-5
CDR3aa: CSARSSVPEQFF; CDR3nt: TGCAGTGCTAGATCCTCAGTCCCTGAGCAGTTCTTC; abundance: .; v_gene: TRBV20-1; d_gene: .; j_gene: TRBJ2-1
CDR3aa: CASSVGGQTGDSPLHF; CDR3nt: TGTGCCAGCAGCGTGGGGGGTCAGACAGGGGATTCACCCCTCCACTTT; abundance: .; v_gene: TRBV9; d_gene: TRBD1; j_gene: TRBJ1-6
CDR3aa: CASSLLSGAEETQYF; CDR3nt: TGTGCCAGCAGTTTATTAAGCGGGGCAGAAGAGACCCAGTACTTC; abundance: once; v_gene: TRBV12-3/TRBV12-4; d_gene: TRBD2; j_gene: TRBJ2-5
CDR3aa: CASSTTGTGYEQYF; CDR3nt: TGTGCCAGCAGTACGACCGGGACAGGTTACGAGCAGTACTTC; abundance: .; v_gene: TRBV27; d_gene: TRBD1; j_gene: TRBJ2-7
CDR3aa: CASSPLHEVSSYEQYF; CDR3nt: TGCGCCAGCAGCCCACTTCATGAGGTCAGCTCCTACGAGCAGTACTTC; abundance: once; v_gene: TRBV4-3; d_gene: .; j_gene: TRBJ2-7